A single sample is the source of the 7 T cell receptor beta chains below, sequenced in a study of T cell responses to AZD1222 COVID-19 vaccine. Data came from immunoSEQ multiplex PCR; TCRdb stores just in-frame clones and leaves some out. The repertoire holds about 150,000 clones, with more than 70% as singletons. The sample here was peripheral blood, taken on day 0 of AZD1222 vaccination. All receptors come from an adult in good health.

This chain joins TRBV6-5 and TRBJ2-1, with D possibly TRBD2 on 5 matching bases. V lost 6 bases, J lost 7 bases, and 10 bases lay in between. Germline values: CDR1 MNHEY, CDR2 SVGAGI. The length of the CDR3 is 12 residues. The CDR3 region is CASRTRGNEQFF. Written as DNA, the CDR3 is TGTGCCAGCAGAACGAGAGGGAATGAGCAGTTCTTC.

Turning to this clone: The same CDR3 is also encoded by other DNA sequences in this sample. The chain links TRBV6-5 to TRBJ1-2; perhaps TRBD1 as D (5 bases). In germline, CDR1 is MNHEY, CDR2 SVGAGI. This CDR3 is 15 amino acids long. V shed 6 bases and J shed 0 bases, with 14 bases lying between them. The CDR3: CASSYTGTANYGYTF. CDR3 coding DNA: TGTGCCAGCAGCTATACTGGGACGGCTAACTATGGCTACACCTTC.

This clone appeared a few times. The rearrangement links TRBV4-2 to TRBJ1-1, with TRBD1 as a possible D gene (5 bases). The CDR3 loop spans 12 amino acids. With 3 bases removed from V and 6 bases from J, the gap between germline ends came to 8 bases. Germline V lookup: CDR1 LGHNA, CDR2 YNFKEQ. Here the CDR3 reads CASSHTGAEAFF. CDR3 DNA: TGTGCCAGCAGCCACACAGGCGCTGAAGCTTTCTTT.

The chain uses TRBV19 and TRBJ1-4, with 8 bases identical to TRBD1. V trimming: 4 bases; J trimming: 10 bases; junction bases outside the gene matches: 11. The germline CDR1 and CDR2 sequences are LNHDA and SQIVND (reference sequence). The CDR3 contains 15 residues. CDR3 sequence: CASSNGTGRVGKLFF. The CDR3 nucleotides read TGTGCCAGTAGTAACGGGACAGGCCGTGTCGGAAAACTGTTTTTT.

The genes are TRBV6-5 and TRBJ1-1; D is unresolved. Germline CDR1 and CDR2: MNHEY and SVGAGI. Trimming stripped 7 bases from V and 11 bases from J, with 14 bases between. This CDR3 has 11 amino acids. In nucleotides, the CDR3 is TGTGCCAGCACCTATAAAGACCGGGCTTTCTTT. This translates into CASTYKDRAFF.

CDR3 sequence: CASRFLTGDSSGYTF. The CDR3 DNA sequence: TGTGCCAGCAGATTCCTTACAGGGGACTCCAGTGGCTACACCTTC. V usage is TRBV6-5 and J usage is TRBJ1-2; 7 bases map to TRBD1. In germline, CDR1 is MNHEY, CDR2 SVGAGI. V shed 6 bases and J 7 bases; nucleotides not matched to a gene: 14. The CDR3 covers 15 residues.

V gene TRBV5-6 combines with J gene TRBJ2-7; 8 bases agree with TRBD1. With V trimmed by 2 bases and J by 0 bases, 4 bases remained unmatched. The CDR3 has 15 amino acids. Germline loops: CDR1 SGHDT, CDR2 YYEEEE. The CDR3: CASSLWDRTSYEQYF. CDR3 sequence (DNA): TGTGCCAGCAGCTTATGGGACAGGACCTCCTACGAGCAGTACTTC.